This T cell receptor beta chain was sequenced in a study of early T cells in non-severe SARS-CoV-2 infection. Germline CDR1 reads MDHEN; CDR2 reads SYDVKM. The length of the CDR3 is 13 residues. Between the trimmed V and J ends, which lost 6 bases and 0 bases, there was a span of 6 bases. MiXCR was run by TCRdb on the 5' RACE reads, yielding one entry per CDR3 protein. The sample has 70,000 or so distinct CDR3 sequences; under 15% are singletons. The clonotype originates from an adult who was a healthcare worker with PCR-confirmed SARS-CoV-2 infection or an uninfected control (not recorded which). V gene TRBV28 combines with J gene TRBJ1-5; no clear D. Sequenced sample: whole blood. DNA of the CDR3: TGTGCCAGCAGAGAGAATAGCAATCAGCCCCAGCATTTT. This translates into CASRENSNQPQHF.